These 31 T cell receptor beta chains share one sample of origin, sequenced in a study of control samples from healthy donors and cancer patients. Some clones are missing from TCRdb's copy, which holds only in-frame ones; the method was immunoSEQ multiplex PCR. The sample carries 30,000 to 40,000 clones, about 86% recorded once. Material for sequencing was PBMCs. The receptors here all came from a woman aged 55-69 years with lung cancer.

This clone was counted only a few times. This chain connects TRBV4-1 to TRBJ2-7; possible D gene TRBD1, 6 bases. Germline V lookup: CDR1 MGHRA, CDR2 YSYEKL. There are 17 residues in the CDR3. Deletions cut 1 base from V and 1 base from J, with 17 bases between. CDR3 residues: CASSQAGEQGTSYEQYF. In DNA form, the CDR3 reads TGCGCCAGCAGCCAAGCCGGAGAACAGGGTACGTCCTACGAGCAGTACTTC.

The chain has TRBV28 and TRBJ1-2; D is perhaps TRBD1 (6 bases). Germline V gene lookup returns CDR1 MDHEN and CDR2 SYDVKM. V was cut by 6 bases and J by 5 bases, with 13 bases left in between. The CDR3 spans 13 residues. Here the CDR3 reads CASSVGQTYGYTF. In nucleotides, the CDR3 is TGTGCCAGCAGCGTAGGACAGACTTATGGCTACACCTTC.

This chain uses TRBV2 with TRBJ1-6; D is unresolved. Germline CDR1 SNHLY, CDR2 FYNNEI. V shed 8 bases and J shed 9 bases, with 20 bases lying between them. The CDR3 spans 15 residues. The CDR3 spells CASSPVRGWGSPLHF. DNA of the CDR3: TGTGCCAGCTCTCCAGTCCGGGGATGGGGTTCACCCCTCCACTTT. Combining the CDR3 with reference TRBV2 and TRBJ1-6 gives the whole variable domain EPEVTQTPSHQVTQMGQEVILRCVPISNHLYFYWYRQILGQKVEFLVSFYNNEISEKSEIFDDQFSVERPDGSNFTLKIRSTKLEDSAMYFCASSPVRGWGSPLHFGNGTRLTVT.

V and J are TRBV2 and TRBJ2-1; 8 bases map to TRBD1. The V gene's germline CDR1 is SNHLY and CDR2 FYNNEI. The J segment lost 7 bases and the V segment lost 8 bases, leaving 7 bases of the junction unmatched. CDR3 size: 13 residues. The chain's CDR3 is CASVGQGRNEQFF. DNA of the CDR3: TGTGCCAGCGTAGGACAGGGACGAAATGAGCAGTTCTTC.

The CDR3 is CASSPRSGREGTEAFF. As DNA, the CDR3 is TGTGCCAGCAGCCCCCGGAGTGGCAGGGAGGGCACTGAAGCTTTCTTT. The gene calls are TRBV9 and TRBJ1-1; tentative D call: TRBD1 (5 bases). Germline loops: CDR1 SGDLS, CDR2 YYNGEE. CDR3 length: 16 amino acids. Trimming stripped 4 bases from V and 4 bases from J, with 20 bases between.

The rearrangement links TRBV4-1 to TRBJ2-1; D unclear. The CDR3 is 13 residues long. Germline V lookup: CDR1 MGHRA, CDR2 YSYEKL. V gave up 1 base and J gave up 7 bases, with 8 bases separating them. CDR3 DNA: TGCGCCAGCAGCCAAGGTATTAGTAATGAGCAGTTCTTC. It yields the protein CASSQGISNEQFF.

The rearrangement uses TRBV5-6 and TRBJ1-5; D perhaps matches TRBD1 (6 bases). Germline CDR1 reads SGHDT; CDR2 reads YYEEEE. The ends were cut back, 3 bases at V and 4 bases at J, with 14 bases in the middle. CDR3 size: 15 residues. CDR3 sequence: CASSWRGGRNQPQHF. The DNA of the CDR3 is TGTGCCAGCAGCTGGAGGGGGGGGCGGAATCAGCCCCAGCATTTT.

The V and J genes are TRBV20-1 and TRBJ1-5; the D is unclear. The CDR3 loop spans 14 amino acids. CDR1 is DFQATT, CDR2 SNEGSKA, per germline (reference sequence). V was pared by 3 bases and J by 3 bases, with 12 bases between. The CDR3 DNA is TGCAGTGCTAGTGCTATGGGGAACAATCAGCCCCAGCATTTT. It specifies CSASAMGNNQPQHF.

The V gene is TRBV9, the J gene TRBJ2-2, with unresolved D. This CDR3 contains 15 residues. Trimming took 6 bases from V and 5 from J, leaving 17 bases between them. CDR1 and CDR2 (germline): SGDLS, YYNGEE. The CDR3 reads CASTPALVGTGELFF. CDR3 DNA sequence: TGTGCCAGCACCCCGGCCCTAGTCGGGACCGGGGAGCTGTTTTTT. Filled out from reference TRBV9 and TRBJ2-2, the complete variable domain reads DSGVTQTPKHLITATGQRVTLRCSPRSGDLSVYWYQQSLDQGLQFLIQYYNGEERAKGNILERFSAQQFPDLHSELNLSSLELGDSALYFCASTPALVGTGELFFGEGSRLTVL.

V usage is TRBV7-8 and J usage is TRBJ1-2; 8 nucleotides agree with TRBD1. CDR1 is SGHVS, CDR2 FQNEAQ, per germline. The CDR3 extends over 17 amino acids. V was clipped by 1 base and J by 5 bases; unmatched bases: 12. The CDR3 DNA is TGTGCCAGCAGCTTAGGCGTAGGACAGGGCAATTCGTATGGCTACACCTTC. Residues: CASSLGVGQGNSYGYTF. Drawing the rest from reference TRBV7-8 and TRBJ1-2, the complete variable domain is GAGVSQSPRYKVAKRGQDVALRCDPISGHVSLFWYQQALGQGPEFLTYFQNEAQLDKSGLPSDRFFAERPEGSVSTLKIQRTQQEDSAVYLCASSLGVGQGNSYGYTFGSGTRLTVV.

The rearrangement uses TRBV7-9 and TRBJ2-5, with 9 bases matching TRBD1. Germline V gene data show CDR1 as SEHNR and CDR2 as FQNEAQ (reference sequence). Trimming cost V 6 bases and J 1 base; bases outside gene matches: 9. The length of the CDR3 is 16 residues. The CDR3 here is CASRPGTGQGQETQYF. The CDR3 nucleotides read TGTGCCAGCAGGCCGGGGACAGGGCAAGGCCAAGAGACCCAGTACTTC. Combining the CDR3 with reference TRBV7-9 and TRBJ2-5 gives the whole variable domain DTGVSQNPRHKITKRGQNVTFRCDPISEHNRLYWYRQTLGQGPEFLTYFQNEAQLEKSRLLSDRFSAERPKGSFSTLEIQRTEQGDSAMYLCASRPGTGQGQETQYFGPGTRLLVL.

DNA of the CDR3: TGTGCCAGTAGTCTAGGACTGGGTGGTTACGAGCAGTACTTC. It yields the protein CASSLGLGGYEQYF. The genes are TRBV19 and TRBJ2-7; tentatively, D is TRBD2 (5 bases). The CDR3 loop spans 14 amino acids. V was cut by 5 bases and J by 4 bases, with 15 bases left in between. Germline V gene data show CDR1 as LNHDA and CDR2 as SQIVND (reference sequence).

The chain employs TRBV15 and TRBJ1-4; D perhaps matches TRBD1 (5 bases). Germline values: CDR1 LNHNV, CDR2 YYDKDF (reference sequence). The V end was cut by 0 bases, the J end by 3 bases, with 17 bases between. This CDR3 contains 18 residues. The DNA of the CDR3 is TGTGCCACCAGCAGAGAGGCGGGGACGAGGTGGGCTAATGAAAAACTGTTTTTT. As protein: CATSREAGTRWANEKLFF.

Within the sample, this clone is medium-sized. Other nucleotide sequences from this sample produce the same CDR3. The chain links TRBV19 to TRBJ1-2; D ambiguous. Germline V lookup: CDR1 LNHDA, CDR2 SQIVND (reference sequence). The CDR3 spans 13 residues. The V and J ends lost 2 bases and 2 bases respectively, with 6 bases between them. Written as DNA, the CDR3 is TGTGCCAGTAGTATAAACGGAAACTATGGCTACACCTTC. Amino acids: CASSINGNYGYTF.

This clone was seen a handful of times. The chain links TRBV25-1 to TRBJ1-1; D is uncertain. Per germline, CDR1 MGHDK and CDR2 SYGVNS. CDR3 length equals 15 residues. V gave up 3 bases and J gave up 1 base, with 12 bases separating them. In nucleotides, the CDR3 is TGTGCCAGCAGTGACTCGTGGGGAGGGAACACTGAAGCTTTCTTT. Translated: CASSDSWGGNTEAFF.

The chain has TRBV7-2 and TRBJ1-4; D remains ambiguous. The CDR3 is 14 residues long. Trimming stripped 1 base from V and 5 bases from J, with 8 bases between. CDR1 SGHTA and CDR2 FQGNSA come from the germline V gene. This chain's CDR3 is CASSLGAYNEKLFF. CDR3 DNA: TGTGCCAGCAGCTTAGGGGCTTACAATGAAAAACTGTTTTTT. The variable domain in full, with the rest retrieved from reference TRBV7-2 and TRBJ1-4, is GAGVSQSPSNKVTEKGKDVELRCDPISGHTALYWYRQSLGQGLEFLIYFQGNSAPDKSGLPSDRFSAERTGGSVSTLTIQRTQQEDSAVYLCASSLGAYNEKLFFGSGTQLSVL.

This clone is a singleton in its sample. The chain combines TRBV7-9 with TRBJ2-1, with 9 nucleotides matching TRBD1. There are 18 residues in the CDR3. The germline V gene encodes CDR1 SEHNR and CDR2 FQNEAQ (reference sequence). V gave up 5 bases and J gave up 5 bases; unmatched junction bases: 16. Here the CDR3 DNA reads TGTGCCAGCAGCCTGTTCCCCCGGGACAGGGTCGAGGACAATGAGCAGTTCTTC. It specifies CASSLFPRDRVEDNEQFF. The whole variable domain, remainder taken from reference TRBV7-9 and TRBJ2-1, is DTGVSQNPRHKITKRGQNVTFRCDPISEHNRLYWYRQTLGQGPEFLTYFQNEAQLEKSRLLSDRFSAERPKGSFSTLEIQRTEQGDSAMYLCASSLFPRDRVEDNEQFFGPGTRLTVL.

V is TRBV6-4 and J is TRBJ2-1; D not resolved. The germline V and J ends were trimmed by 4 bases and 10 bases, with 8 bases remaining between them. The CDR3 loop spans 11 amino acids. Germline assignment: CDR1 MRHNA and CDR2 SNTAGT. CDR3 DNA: TGTGCCAGCAGTGGGGGTGGGGAGCAGTTCTTC. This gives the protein CASSGGGEQFF.

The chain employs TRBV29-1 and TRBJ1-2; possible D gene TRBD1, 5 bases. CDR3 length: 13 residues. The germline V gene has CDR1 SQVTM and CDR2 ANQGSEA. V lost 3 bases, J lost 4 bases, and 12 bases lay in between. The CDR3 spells CSVEGGSSYGYTF. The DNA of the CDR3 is TGCAGCGTTGAGGGGGGGTCGAGCTATGGCTACACCTTC. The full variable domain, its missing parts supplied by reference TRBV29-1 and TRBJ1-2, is SAVISQKPSRDICQRGTSLTIQCQVDSQVTMMFWYRQQPGQSLTLIATANQGSEATYESGFVIDKFPISRPNLTFSTLTVSNMSPEDSSIYLCSVEGGSSYGYTFGSGTRLTVV.

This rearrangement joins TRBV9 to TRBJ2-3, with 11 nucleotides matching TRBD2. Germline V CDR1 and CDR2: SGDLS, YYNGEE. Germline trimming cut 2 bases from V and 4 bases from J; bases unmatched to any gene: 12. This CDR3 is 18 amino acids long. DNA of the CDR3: TGTGCCAGCAGCGTTACTAGCGGGGGACCCTTCTATTCAGATACGCAGTATTTT. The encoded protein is CASSVTSGGPFYSDTQYF.

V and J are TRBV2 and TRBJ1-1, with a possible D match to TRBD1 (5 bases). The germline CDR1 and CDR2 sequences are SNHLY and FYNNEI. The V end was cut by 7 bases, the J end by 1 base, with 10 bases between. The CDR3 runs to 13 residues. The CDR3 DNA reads TGTGCCAGCACCGAAGGGGAGAACACTGAAGCTTTCTTT. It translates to CASTEGENTEAFF.

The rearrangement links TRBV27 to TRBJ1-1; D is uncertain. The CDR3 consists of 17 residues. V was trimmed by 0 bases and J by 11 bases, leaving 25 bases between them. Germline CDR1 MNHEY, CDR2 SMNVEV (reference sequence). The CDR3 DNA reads TGTGCCAGCAGTTTATCGGTCTACGAGGGTAGTCCCTCAAGGGCTTTCTTT. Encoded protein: CASSLSVYEGSPSRAFF.

Written as DNA, the CDR3 is TGTGCCAGCAGCCAAGATGAGGCTAGCGGTGAAGAGACCCAGTACTTC. It is translated as CASSQDEASGEETQYF. This rearrangement joins TRBV3-1 (or the pseudogene TRBV3-2) to TRBJ2-5; 7 bases match TRBD2. The V gene's germline CDR1 is LGHDT and CDR2 YNNKEL (reference sequence). CDR3 size: 16 residues. Germline trimming cut 0 bases from V and 3 bases from J; bases unmatched to any gene: 7.

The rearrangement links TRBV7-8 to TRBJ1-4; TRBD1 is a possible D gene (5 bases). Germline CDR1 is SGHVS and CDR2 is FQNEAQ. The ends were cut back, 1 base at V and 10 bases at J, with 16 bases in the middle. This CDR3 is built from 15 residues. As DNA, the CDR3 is TGTGCCAGCAGCTTAGATCAGGGTGGGGGGTCAAAACTGTTTTTT. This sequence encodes CASSLDQGGGSKLFF. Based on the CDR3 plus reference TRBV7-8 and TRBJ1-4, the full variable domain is GAGVSQSPRYKVAKRGQDVALRCDPISGHVSLFWYQQALGQGPEFLTYFQNEAQLDKSGLPSDRFFAERPEGSVSTLKIQRTQQEDSAVYLCASSLDQGGGSKLFFGSGTQLSVL.

CDR3 loop: CASGYRDRGYEQYF. The CDR3 coding sequence is TGTGCCAGTGGCTACCGGGACAGGGGCTACGAGCAGTACTTC. The V gene is TRBV19, the J gene TRBJ2-7; 10 bases align to TRBD1. The CDR3 has 14 amino acids. The V gene's germline CDR1 is LNHDA and CDR2 SQIVND (reference sequence). V was clipped by 8 bases and J by 3 bases; unmatched bases: 7.

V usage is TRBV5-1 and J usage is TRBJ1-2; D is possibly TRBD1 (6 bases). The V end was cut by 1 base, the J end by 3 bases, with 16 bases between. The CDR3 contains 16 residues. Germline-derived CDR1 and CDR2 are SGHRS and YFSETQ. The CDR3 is CASSLFGEGEDYGYTF. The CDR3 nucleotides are TGCGCCAGCAGCTTGTTCGGGGAGGGGGAAGACTATGGCTACACCTTC.

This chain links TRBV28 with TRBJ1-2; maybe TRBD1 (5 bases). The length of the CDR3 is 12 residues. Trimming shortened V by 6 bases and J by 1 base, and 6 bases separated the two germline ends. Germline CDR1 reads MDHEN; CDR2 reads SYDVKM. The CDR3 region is CASRRGNYGYTF. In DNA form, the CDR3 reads TGTGCCAGCAGAAGGGGTAACTATGGCTACACCTTC.

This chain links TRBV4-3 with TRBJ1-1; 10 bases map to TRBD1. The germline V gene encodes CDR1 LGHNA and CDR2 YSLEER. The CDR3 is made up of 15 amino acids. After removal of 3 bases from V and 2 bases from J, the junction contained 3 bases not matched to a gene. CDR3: CASSQDRGGNTEAFF. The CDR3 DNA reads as TGCGCCAGCAGCCAGGACAGGGGGGGTAACACTGAAGCTTTCTTT.

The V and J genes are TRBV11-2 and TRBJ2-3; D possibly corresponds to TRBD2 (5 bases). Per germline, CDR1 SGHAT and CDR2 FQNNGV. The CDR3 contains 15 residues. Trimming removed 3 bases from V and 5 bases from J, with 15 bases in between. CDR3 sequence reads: CASSFRGLEGDTQYF. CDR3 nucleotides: TGTGCCAGCAGCTTCCGGGGTTTAGAAGGAGATACGCAGTATTTT.

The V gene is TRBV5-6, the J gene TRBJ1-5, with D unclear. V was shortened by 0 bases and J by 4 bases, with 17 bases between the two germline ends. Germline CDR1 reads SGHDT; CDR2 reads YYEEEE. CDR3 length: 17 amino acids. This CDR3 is CASSLGGHARVNQPQHF. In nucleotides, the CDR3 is TGTGCCAGCAGCTTGGGTGGCCACGCCCGGGTAAATCAGCCCCAGCATTTT.

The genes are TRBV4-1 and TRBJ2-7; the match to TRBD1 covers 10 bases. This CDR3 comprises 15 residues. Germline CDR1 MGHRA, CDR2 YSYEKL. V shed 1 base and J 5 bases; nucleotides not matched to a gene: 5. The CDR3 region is CASSQAPTGGNEQYF. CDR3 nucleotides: TGCGCCAGCAGCCAAGCACCGACAGGGGGCAACGAGCAGTACTTC.